Following are 28 T cell receptor beta chains from one sample sequenced in a study of long-term antiretroviral therapy in people with HIV. Version v3.0 of the immunoSEQ assay ran at survey level. Sequenced by immunoSEQ multiplex PCR; TCRdb stores in-frame clones only, minus some. The sample yields 15,000 or so clones, approximately 73% seen once. The sequenced sample was unsorted PBMCs, obtained 3.1 years after starting antiretroviral therapy. These receptors all come from a middle-aged man with HIV.

The V call is TRBV2, the J call TRBJ2-5, with D unresolved. With 3 bases removed from V and 5 bases from J, the gap between germline ends came to 7 bases. The CDR3 totals 12 residues. Germline loops: CDR1 SNHLY, CDR2 FYNNEI. In DNA, the CDR3 is TGTGCCAGCAGTGATCTCAGGGAGACCCAGTACTTC. It is translated as CASSDLRETQYF.

This chain joins TRBV11-1 and TRBJ2-6; 8 bases fit TRBD1. The CDR3 contains 17 residues. J was trimmed by 0 bases and V by 5 bases; bases with no gene match: 6. CDR1 and CDR2 (germline): SGHAT, FQDESV (reference sequence). The DNA for the CDR3 is TGTGCCAGCAGCCGCGGACAGGGTGGCTCTGGGGCCAACGTCCTGACTTTC. As protein: CASSRGQGGSGANVLTF.

The chain has TRBV7-9 and TRBJ1-1; 9 bases are a match to TRBD1. Germline V CDR1 and CDR2: SEHNR, FQNEAQ (reference sequence). The CDR3 consists of 15 residues. Trimming cost V 3 bases and J 4 bases; bases outside gene matches: 6. The CDR3 here is CASSFRTGEGTEAFF. CDR3 bases: TGTGCCAGCAGCTTTAGGACAGGGGAAGGCACTGAAGCTTTCTTT.

The chain employs TRBV6-6 and TRBJ1-5; TRBD1 agrees at 12 bases. In germline, CDR1 is MNHNY, CDR2 SVGAGI (reference sequence). V was clipped by 6 bases and J by 9 bases; unmatched bases: 12. The CDR3 has 16 amino acids. The CDR3 reads CASRQGDRGLRGPQHF. The DNA of the CDR3 is TGTGCCAGCAGACAGGGGGACAGGGGGCTTCGAGGGCCCCAGCATTTT.

V usage is TRBV13 and J usage is TRBJ2-1; 9 bases line up with TRBD2. The CDR3 has 15 amino acids. The germline gives CDR1 PRHDT, CDR2 FYEKMQ (reference sequence). V lost 3 bases to trimming and J lost 8 bases; unmatched junction nucleotides: 8. Written as DNA, the CDR3 is TGTGCCAGCAGCTTCGGAGCGGGGGGCATCGATGAGCAGTTCTTC. This encodes CASSFGAGGIDEQFF.

V usage is TRBV7-9 and J usage is TRBJ1-4, with D hard to call. The CDR3 covers 12 residues. Trimming pared 5 bases from V and 8 bases from J, leaving 9 bases between. The germline V gene has CDR1 SEHNR and CDR2 FQNEAQ (reference sequence). The CDR3 nucleotides are TGTGCCAGCAGCCTCGACTGGGAAAAACTGTTTTTT. This sequence encodes CASSLDWEKLFF.

The chain employs TRBV6-6 and TRBJ1-3; D remains ambiguous. The CDR3 spans 13 residues. Per germline, CDR1 MNHNY and CDR2 SVGAGI (reference sequence). V was clipped by 3 bases and J by 7 bases, with 10 bases between them. CDR3 nucleotide sequence: TGTGCCAGCAGTTATAAACTGGAGAACACCATATATTTT. Translation gives CASSYKLENTIYF.

The rearrangement joins TRBV6-6 to TRBJ1-1; D not resolved. CDR1 and CDR2 from the germline V gene are MNHNY and SVGAGI (reference sequence). Between the trimmed V and J ends, which lost 2 bases and 2 bases, there was a span of 12 bases. This CDR3 region has 15 residues. CDR3 DNA sequence: TGTGCCAGCAGTTACGGGGATCTCACCAACACTGAAGCTTTCTTT. It codes for CASSYGDLTNTEAFF.

This clone was found once. The chain links TRBV14 to TRBJ1-3, with D possibly matching TRBD1 (5 bases). Deletions cut 1 base from V and 2 bases from J, with 9 bases between. Germline CDR1 SGHDN, CDR2 FVKESK. The CDR3 extends over 15 amino acids. The CDR3 reads CASSQVQEPGNTIYF. The DNA of the CDR3 is TGTGCCAGCAGCCAAGTACAGGAACCTGGAAACACCATATATTTT.

V gene TRBV2 combines with J gene TRBJ1-1, with unresolved D. Germline lookup yields CDR1 SNHLY and CDR2 FYNNEI. Trimming removed 4 bases at V and 7 bases at J, with 10 bases between. The CDR3 covers 12 residues. In nucleotides, the CDR3 is TGTGCCAGCAGTGCGATGGAGGTTGAAGCTTTCTTT. It is translated as CASSAMEVEAFF.

The chain is built from TRBV5-5 and TRBJ1-5; D remains ambiguous. The CDR3 has 14 residues. Trimming cost V 0 bases and J 4 bases, with 8 bases left between them. Looked up from germline, CDR1 is SGHKS and CDR2 is YYEKEE (reference sequence). The CDR3 coding sequence is TGTGCCAGCAGCTTGGCGGCGGATAATCAGCCCCAGCATTTT. This sequence encodes CASSLAADNQPQHF.

This clone was counted once. The gene calls are TRBV27 and TRBJ1-5; TRBD1 matches at 7 bases. From germline, CDR1 is MNHEY and CDR2 SMNVEV (reference sequence). This CDR3 spans 17 amino acids. The V and J ends lost 6 bases and 4 bases, in that order; junction bases with no gene match: 15. CDR3: CASRQGRARGGNQPQHF. Here the CDR3 DNA reads TGTGCCAGCAGACAGGGGCGCGCGCGAGGGGGGAATCAGCCCCAGCATTTT.

The chain links TRBV5-6 to TRBJ1-2; D gene unclear. The CDR3 runs 15 residues. The ends were cut back, 4 bases at V and 8 bases at J, with 21 bases in the middle. Germline lookup yields CDR1 SGHDT and CDR2 YYEEEE. This CDR3 is CASSPNPTSGNGYTF. CDR3 DNA: TGTGCCAGCAGCCCAAACCCGACTTCGGGTAACGGCTACACCTTC.

The chain has TRBV5-1 and TRBJ2-2; D is uncertain. V gave up 0 bases and J gave up 0 bases, with 9 bases separating them. CDR1 and CDR2 (germline): SGHRS, YFSETQ. The CDR3 totals 16 residues. The DNA for the CDR3 is TGCGCCAGCAGCTTGGCGGGCTACGCGAACACCGGGGAGCTGTTTTTT. As protein: CASSLAGYANTGELFF. Together with reference TRBV5-1 and TRBJ2-2, the CDR3 gives the full variable domain: KAGVTQTPRYLIKTRGQQVTLSCSPISGHRSVSWYQQTPGQGLQFLFEYFSETQRNKGNFPGRFSGRQFSNSRSEMNVSTLELGDSALYLCASSLAGYANTGELFFGEGSRLTVL.

The chain joins TRBV9 to TRBJ2-3; D gene unclear. Germline lookup yields CDR1 SGDLS and CDR2 YYNGEE. V gave up 1 base and J gave up 3 bases, with 12 bases separating them. The CDR3 runs to 15 residues. The CDR3 nucleotides are TGTGCCAGCAGCGTAACGACCGGCGAGACAGATACGCAGTATTTT. It encodes CASSVTTGETDTQYF.

The chain combines TRBV2 with TRBJ1-1, with 7 bases matching TRBD1. The CDR3 is made up of 16 amino acids. The germline gives CDR1 SNHLY, CDR2 FYNNEI. Losses at the gene ends were 3 bases for V and 4 bases for J; bases not matched to a gene: 11. In DNA form, the CDR3 reads TGTGCCAGCAGTGATAAAATACAGGGGCTGGGCACTGAAGCTTTCTTT. This encodes CASSDKIQGLGTEAFF.

This clone appeared once. The chain carries TRBV7-7 and TRBJ1-1; 8 bases line up with TRBD1. V dropped 5 bases and J dropped 11; count of bases not matched to a gene: 10. CDR3 length: 13 amino acids. Per the germline V gene, CDR1 is SSHAT and CDR2 is FNYEAQ (reference sequence). The CDR3 bases are TGTGCCAGCAGCACAGACAGGGGATTTGACGCTTTCTTT. This codes for CASSTDRGFDAFF. The whole variable domain, remainder taken from reference TRBV7-7 and TRBJ1-1, is GAGVSQSPRYKVTKRGQDVTLRCDPISSHATLYWYQQALGQGPEFLTYFNYEAQPDKSGLPSDRFSAERPEGSISTLTIQRTEQRDSAMYRCASSTDRGFDAFFGQGTRLTVV.

The chain is built from TRBV7-8 and TRBJ1-1; D gene uncertain. The length of the CDR3 is 15 residues. CDR1 is SGHVS, CDR2 FQNEAQ, per germline. Trimming shortened V by 4 bases and J by 3 bases, and 15 bases separated the two germline ends. CDR3 nucleotide sequence: TGTGCCAGCAGCTCCCGGGAGGGAGTTGACACTGAAGCTTTCTTT. It encodes CASSSREGVDTEAFF. Together with reference TRBV7-8 and TRBJ1-1, the CDR3 gives the full variable domain: GAGVSQSPRYKVAKRGQDVALRCDPISGHVSLFWYQQALGQGPEFLTYFQNEAQLDKSGLPSDRFFAERPEGSVSTLKIQRTQQEDSAVYLCASSSREGVDTEAFFGQGTRLTVV.

J is TRBJ2-7 and V is TRBV5-4, with 11 bases matching TRBD1. The V and J ends lost 3 bases and 4 bases, in that order; junction bases with no gene match: 6. This CDR3 contains 15 residues. The V gene's germline CDR1 is SGHNT and CDR2 YYREEE (reference sequence). The CDR3 here is CASSSGTGGGYEQYF. CDR3 nucleotide sequence: TGTGCCAGCAGCTCCGGGACAGGGGGGGGATACGAGCAGTACTTC.

There are a few counts of this clone. The chain's CDR3 is CASSDSEGLTNEQFF. The CDR3 DNA reads as TGTGCCAGCAGTGATTCAGAGGGACTTACCAATGAGCAGTTCTTC. The chain couples TRBV2 to TRBJ2-1, with a possible D match to TRBD2 (6 bases). This CDR3 has 15 amino acids. Per the germline V gene, CDR1 is SNHLY and CDR2 is FYNNEI. V lost 3 bases and J 6 bases, leaving 15 bases between the germline ends.

This chain links TRBV10-2 with TRBJ2-3; D is tentatively TRBD1 or TRBD2 (6 bases each). Germline V lookup: CDR1 WSHSY, CDR2 SAAADI. With 3 bases removed from V and 0 bases from J, the gap between germline ends came to 10 bases. The CDR3 runs to 15 residues. The CDR3, as DNA: TGCGCCAGCAGTGAAGGGGGGCCTAGCACAGATACGCAGTATTTT. The encoded protein is CASSEGGPSTDTQYF.

The chain uses TRBV18 and TRBJ1-6, with D possibly matching TRBD1 (5 bases). Germline V gives CDR1 KGHSH, CDR2 LQKENI. The V end was cut by 6 bases, the J end by 7 bases, with 7 bases between. The CDR3 is 12 amino acids. This chain's CDR3 is CASSRQNSPLHF. CDR3 DNA sequence: TGTGCCAGCTCGCGACAGAATTCACCCCTCCACTTT.

The chain employs TRBV6-6 and TRBJ1-4; 8 nucleotides line up with TRBD1. The CDR3 is made up of 14 amino acids. The germline gives CDR1 MNHNY, CDR2 SVGAGI (reference sequence). The trim removed 5 bases at V and 4 bases at J, leaving 3 bases unmatched. CDR3: CASSDRGGNEKLFF. As DNA, the CDR3 is TGTGCCAGCAGTGACAGGGGAGGTAATGAAAAACTGTTTTTT.

V is TRBV5-6 and J is TRBJ1-2, with TRBD1 matching 7 bases. Germline trimming cut 3 bases from V and 8 bases from J; bases unmatched to any gene: 1. Germline assignment: CDR1 SGHDT and CDR2 YYEEEE. The CDR3 has 11 amino acids. The CDR3 nucleotides are TGTGCCAGCAGCTCAGGGGGAGGCTACACCTTC. It specifies CASSSGGGYTF.

The rearrangement uses TRBV30 and TRBJ1-3; no reliable D call. V was shortened by 0 bases and J by 4 bases, with 13 bases between the two germline ends. Germline V gene data show CDR1 as GTSNPN and CDR2 as SVGIG (reference sequence). The CDR3 is made up of 15 amino acids. DNA for the CDR3: TGTGCCTGGAGTGTAAAGAACAGACACGGAAACACCATATATTTT. Amino acid sequence: CAWSVKNRHGNTIYF.

In this sample, this clone turned up once. The chain has TRBV5-5 and TRBJ1-4; possible D gene TRBD1, 5 bases. From germline, CDR1 is SGHKS and CDR2 YYEKEE (reference sequence). The CDR3 covers 14 residues. Trimming left V 5 bases short and J 4 bases short, with 12 bases between. CDR3 sequence reads: CASRGQGGNEKLFF. CDR3 coding DNA: TGTGCCAGCAGGGGGCAGGGCGGTAATGAAAAACTGTTTTTT.

The CDR3 sequence is CASSLDGTGSYEQYF. The DNA of the CDR3 is TGTGCCAGCAGCTTAGATGGGACAGGCTCCTACGAGCAGTACTTC. J is TRBJ2-7 and V is TRBV7-9, with 8 nucleotides matching TRBD1. The CDR3 consists of 15 residues. V was pared by 1 base and J by 0 bases, with 2 bases of the junction left unmatched. Germline CDR1 reads SEHNR; CDR2 reads FQNEAQ (reference sequence). Drawing the rest from reference TRBV7-9 and TRBJ2-7, the complete variable domain is DTGVSQNPRHKITKRGQNVTFRCDPISEHNRLYWYRQTLGQGPEFLTYFQNEAQLEKSRLLSDRFSAERPKGSFSTLEIQRTEQGDSAMYLCASSLDGTGSYEQYFGPGTRLTVT.

This chain joins TRBV6-5 and TRBJ1-2; D might be TRBD1 (5 bases). There are 12 residues in the CDR3. The V end lost 7 bases, the J end lost 5 bases, and 11 bases lay between the germline ends. The V gene's germline CDR1 is MNHEY and CDR2 SVGAGI. The CDR3 loop is CASKGAGYGYTF. The CDR3 DNA follows: TGTGCCAGCAAAGGGGCAGGTTATGGCTACACCTTC.